This T cell receptor (beta chain) was captured in a study of blood T cell repertoires in COVID-19. Method: immunoSEQ multiplex PCR; TCRdb's copy keeps in-frame clones and lacks some. The table lists roughly 8,000 clones, roughly 83% of them singletons. The J segment lost 7 bases and the V segment lost 5 bases, leaving 12 bases of the junction unmatched. The CDR3 totals 15 residues. Germline values: CDR1 MNHEY, CDR2 SMNVEV (reference sequence). The rearrangement joins TRBV27 to TRBJ2-5; 8 bases are a match to TRBD2. Input material: peripheral blood. The source of this sequence is a woman aged 60 to 75 with active COVID-19. Here the CDR3 reads CASSRRTAGDATQYF. The CDR3 DNA sequence: TGTGCCAGCAGTAGAAGGACAGCGGGGGACGCGACCCAGTACTTC.